The 24 T cell receptor beta chains presented below share a single source sample, sequenced in a study of shared clonotypes between healthy human individuals. Only in-frame clones appear in the TCRdb table, and some are missing; sequencing was by immunoSEQ multiplex PCR. Of about 2.1 million clones listed, over 85% are singletons. CD45RO negativity and positive selection for CCR7 defined naive CD8 cells, a population that excluded terminally differentiated effector memory CD45RA+ cells. What was sequenced was naive CD8+ T cells from PBMCs. These receptor sequences come from a man aged 18 to 35 in good health. Some clones in this sample may be carry-over from other donors' samples.

The V gene is TRBV7-9, the J gene TRBJ1-1; 9 nucleotides match TRBD1. The CDR3 contains 14 residues. V was pared by 6 bases and J by 5 bases, with 7 bases of the junction left unmatched. Per germline, CDR1 SEHNR and CDR2 FQNEAQ (reference sequence). CDR3 amino acids: CASRTGGPGTEAFF. The CDR3 DNA reads as TGTGCCAGCAGAACAGGGGGCCCGGGAACTGAAGCTTTCTTT.

The rearrangement links TRBV27 to TRBJ2-6; D is uncertain. Germline CDR1 reads MNHEY; CDR2 reads SMNVEV (reference sequence). Trimming left V 4 bases short and J 0 bases short, with 7 bases between. The CDR3 is 15 amino acids. The CDR3 is CASSSLYSGANVLTF. CDR3 DNA: TGTGCCAGCAGTTCCCTTTACTCTGGGGCCAACGTCCTGACTTTC.

The chain has TRBV28 and TRBJ2-7, with D possibly matching TRBD1 (7 bases). V lost 4 bases and J 6 bases, leaving 22 bases between the germline ends. The germline V gene has CDR1 MDHEN and CDR2 SYDVKM. This CDR3 is 16 amino acids long. For the CDR3, the DNA is TGTGCCAGCAGTTCGGCTCAGGGGGGACTCTTGGGCGAGCAGTACTTC. Protein product: CASSSAQGGLLGEQYF.

This rearrangement joins TRBV2 to TRBJ2-2; D ambiguous. Trimming took 11 bases from V and 4 from J, leaving 14 bases between them. CDR3 size: 13 residues. The germline V gene has CDR1 SNHLY and CDR2 FYNNEI. Written as DNA, the CDR3 is TGTGCCGAGTCAGCCCGAGGCACCGGGGAGCTGTTTTTT. Its protein is CAESARGTGELFF.

The gene calls are TRBV9 and TRBJ2-3; 7 positions match TRBD2. Looked up from germline, CDR1 is SGDLS and CDR2 is YYNGEE. The V and J ends lost 4 bases and 1 base, in that order; junction bases with no gene match: 9. The CDR3 covers 16 residues. CDR3 nucleotide sequence: TGTGCCAGCAGCACAGAAATAGCGGGTGGCACAGATACGCAGTATTTT. Its translation: CASSTEIAGGTDTQYF.

The chain employs TRBV29-1 and TRBJ1-3; D may be TRBD1 (5 bases). The CDR3 sequence is 13 residues long. Trimming stripped 7 bases from V and 0 bases from J, with 10 bases between. Germline-derived CDR1 and CDR2 are SQVTM and ANQGSEA. CDR3 in DNA: TGCAGCGCCGGGACGGGCTCTGGAAACACCATATATTTT. Protein: CSAGTGSGNTIYF.

The chain has TRBV7-3 and TRBJ2-1; 7 nucleotides align to TRBD2. V trimming: 0 bases; J trimming: 4 bases; junction bases outside the gene matches: 9. CDR3 length: 17 residues. Germline lookup yields CDR1 SGHTA and CDR2 FQGTGA. The CDR3 bases are TGTGCCAGCAGCTTAACGAGGCCGGGACTACTGTACAATGAGCAGTTCTTC. This encodes CASSLTRPGLLYNEQFF.

The V and J genes are TRBV6-1 and TRBJ2-7; 7 nucleotides line up with TRBD2. V was pared by 4 bases and J by 2 bases, with 8 bases of the junction left unmatched. Germline assignment: CDR1 MNHNS and CDR2 SASEGT. The CDR3 spans 15 residues. The CDR3 spells CASSVWVGRTYEQYF. The CDR3, as DNA: TGTGCCAGCAGTGTTTGGGTCGGGAGGACCTACGAGCAGTACTTC.

The CDR3 bases are TGTGCCATCAGCCCTCTACCAGACAGGGATCCTAACTATGGCTACACCTTC. It specifies CAISPLPDRDPNYGYTF. The rearrangement joins TRBV10-3 to TRBJ1-2; TRBD1 matches at 7 bases. J gave up 0 bases and V 6 bases, and 13 bases lay outside the gene matches. The CDR3 spans 17 residues. The germline V gene has CDR1 ENHRY and CDR2 SYGVKD.

Written as DNA, the CDR3 is TGTGCCACCAGCAGAGTTAGGGGCGGAGGGACCGGGGAGCTGTTTTTT. Encoded protein: CATSRVRGGGTGELFF. The rearrangement joins TRBV15 to TRBJ2-2, with a possible D match to TRBD2 (6 bases). The CDR3 sequence is 16 residues long. V was shortened by 1 base and J by 5 bases, with 14 bases between the two germline ends. Germline V gene sequence: CDR1 LNHNV, CDR2 YYDKDF (reference sequence).

The rearrangement links TRBV28 to TRBJ1-1; a weak D match, TRBD1 (5 bases). Trimming stripped 6 bases from V and 8 bases from J, with 13 bases between. Germline assignment: CDR1 MDHEN and CDR2 SYDVKM. This CDR3 spans 12 amino acids. CDR3 bases: TGTGCCAGCAGCCAAGGGGCAGGAGAAGCTTTCTTT. Amino acids: CASSQGAGEAFF.

This chain connects TRBV7-2 to TRBJ1-3; D is unclear. Trimming removed 3 bases from V and 0 bases from J, with 9 bases in between. CDR1 and CDR2 from the germline V gene are SGHTA and FQGNSA. There are 15 residues in the CDR3. The CDR3 DNA follows: TGTGCCAGCAGCTTCGGGGATAACTCTGGAAACACCATATATTTT. This translates into CASSFGDNSGNTIYF.

V and J are TRBV19 and TRBJ2-7; maybe TRBD2 (6 bases). Between the trimmed V and J ends, which lost 3 bases and 3 bases, there was a span of 18 bases. CDR1 and CDR2 (germline): LNHDA, SQIVND (reference sequence). This CDR3 is built from 16 residues. The CDR3 bases are TGTGCCAGTAGTATCCCGTGGAGCGGGCAAGTCTACGAGCAGTACTTC. This translates into CASSIPWSGQVYEQYF.

The gene calls are TRBV27 and TRBJ2-7; 14 bases line up with TRBD2. Germline V lookup: CDR1 MNHEY, CDR2 SMNVEV (reference sequence). After removal of 6 bases from V and 5 bases from J, the junction contained 3 bases not matched to a gene. The CDR3 has 14 residues. As DNA, the CDR3 is TGTGCCAGCAGCCAGGGACTAGCGGGAGACGAGCAGTACTTC. It yields the protein CASSQGLAGDEQYF.

V and J are TRBV11-2 and TRBJ1-2, with D possibly matching TRBD1 (6 bases). CDR3 length: 16 residues. In germline, CDR1 is SGHAT, CDR2 FQNNGV. Trimming removed 8 bases from V and 5 bases from J, with 24 bases in between. The CDR3 is CASGRGRLGAWYGYTF. The CDR3 coding sequence is TGTGCCAGCGGCCGTGGGCGATTGGGGGCGTGGTATGGCTACACCTTC. The full variable domain, completed using reference TRBV11-2 and TRBJ1-2, is EAGVAQSPRYKIIEKRQSVAFWCNPISGHATLYWYQQILGQGPKLLIQFQNNGVVDDSQLPKDRFSAERLKGVDSTLKIQPAKLEDSAVYLCASGRGRLGAWYGYTFGSGTRLTVV.

The gene calls are TRBV5-5 and TRBJ2-2; no reliable D call. The germline gives CDR1 SGHKS, CDR2 YYEKEE (reference sequence). CDR3 length: 18 amino acids. The V end lost 2 bases, the J end lost 0 bases, and 17 bases lay between the germline ends. Here the CDR3 reads CASSLERSGNANTGELFF. CDR3 nucleotide sequence: TGTGCCAGCAGCTTAGAGCGAAGTGGAAACGCGAACACCGGGGAGCTGTTTTTT.

The chain couples TRBV28 to TRBJ2-5; either TRBD1 or TRBD2 may supply D (6 bases each). V gave up 2 bases and J gave up 4 bases, with 23 bases separating them. CDR1 is MDHEN and CDR2 is SYDVKM in the germline V gene. The length of the CDR3 is 18 residues. The CDR3 loop reads CASSLQQGQVGGTETQYF. The CDR3 DNA reads as TGTGCCAGCAGTTTACAACAGGGCCAAGTAGGGGGGACAGAGACCCAGTACTTC.

The gene calls are TRBV6-1 and TRBJ1-2; D gene ambiguous. Germline CDR1 MNHNS, CDR2 SASEGT. The CDR3 runs 15 residues. V lost 3 bases, J lost 3 bases, and 14 bases lay in between. The CDR3 loop reads CASSERRLLDYGYTF. CDR3 sequence (DNA): TGTGCCAGCAGTGAGAGGAGGCTTCTGGACTATGGCTACACCTTC.

V gene TRBV9 combines with J gene TRBJ2-1; no clear D gene. This CDR3 region has 16 residues. The germline CDR1 and CDR2 sequences are SGDLS and YYNGEE. Trimming stripped 3 bases from V and 4 bases from J, with 17 bases between. CDR3 residues: CASSARTIYPYNEQFF. The CDR3 DNA sequence: TGTGCCAGCAGCGCCAGAACCATCTACCCATACAATGAGCAGTTCTTC.

The chain couples TRBV7-9 to TRBJ1-4; D remains unclear. Trimming took off 4 bases at V and 4 bases at J, with 13 bases between the two ends. CDR1 and CDR2 from the germline V gene are SEHNR and FQNEAQ (reference sequence). The CDR3 has 15 amino acids. CDR3 protein: CASSSRGIDNEKLFF. The CDR3 DNA is TGTGCCAGCAGCTCCCGAGGCATAGATAATGAAAAACTGTTTTTT.

The sample holds one count of this clone. The chain recombines TRBV7-2 with TRBJ2-3; possibly TRBD1 or TRBD2 for D (5 bases each). The CDR3 consists of 17 residues. Germline CDR1 is SGHTA and CDR2 is FQGNSA. The CDR3 DNA sequence: TGTGTCCAGGGCCCGGGGACGGCCGTCAGTAGCACAGATACGCAGTATTTT. It is translated as CVQGPGTAVSSTDTQYF.

The J gene is TRBJ2-7, the V gene TRBV5-4; 9 bases agree with TRBD2. With 0 bases clipped from V and 4 bases from J, the junction kept 5 bases outside the gene matches. The CDR3 runs to 15 residues. Per germline, CDR1 SGHNT and CDR2 YYREEE (reference sequence). CDR3 loop: CASSLEVAGAYEQYF. Here the CDR3 DNA reads TGTGCCAGCAGCTTGGAAGTAGCGGGAGCGTACGAGCAGTACTTC.

The rearrangement uses TRBV4-1 and TRBJ2-7, with 7 bases that match TRBD2. J gave up 6 bases and V 1 base, and 6 bases lay outside the gene matches. Germline V gives CDR1 MGHRA, CDR2 YSYEKL. This CDR3 spans 14 amino acids. The CDR3 bases are TGCGCCAGCAGCCAAGCAGCGGGATTCGGCGAGCAGTACTTC. This gives the protein CASSQAAGFGEQYF.

The chain carries TRBV4-1 and TRBJ1-5; D is undetermined. The V gene lost 2 bases and the J gene lost 9 bases, with 14 bases spanning the gap. In germline, CDR1 is MGHRA, CDR2 YSYEKL. The CDR3 contains 14 residues. CDR3 residues: CASSQRQGPLPQHF. For the CDR3, the DNA is TGCGCCAGCAGCCAAAGACAAGGCCCGCTGCCCCAGCATTTT.